These 6 T cell receptor beta chains originate from one sample sequenced in a study of blood T cell repertoires in COVID-19. The data were produced by immunoSEQ multiplex PCR, yet TCRdb's version contains in-frame clones alone and is incomplete. The table has over 250,000 clones, 75% to 95% seen once; the top ten hold roughly 1.1%. Sequencing was done on a sample of PBMCs or T cells enriched from blood (not recorded which). Receptors originate from a woman aged 30 to 39 who had recovered from COVID-19.

A single count supports this clone. The rearrangement uses TRBV5-6 and TRBJ2-7; 9 bases map to TRBD1. The germline gives CDR1 SGHDT, CDR2 YYEEEE. Trimming removed 1 base from V and 3 bases from J; junction bases left unmatched: 8. The CDR3 consists of 16 residues. DNA for the CDR3: TGTGCCAGCAGCTTGTGGGGTCCGGGACAGGGCTACGAGCAGTACTTC. Its translation: CASSLWGPGQGYEQYF.

The rearrangement uses TRBV6-4 and TRBJ2-7; tentatively, D is TRBD1 (6 bases). The CDR3 covers 13 residues. Trimming stripped 6 bases from V and 7 bases from J, with 16 bases between. CDR1 is MRHNA and CDR2 is SNTAGT in the germline V gene. The CDR3 reads CASSTQTGLEQYF. The CDR3 DNA reads as TGTGCCAGCAGCACTCAAACAGGGCTTGAGCAGTACTTC.

The chain employs TRBV5-6 and TRBJ2-6, with D tentatively TRBD1 (6 bases). The CDR3 consists of 17 residues. Germline V gene lookup returns CDR1 SGHDT and CDR2 YYEEEE. V was clipped by 3 bases and J by 2 bases, with 15 bases between them. CDR3 coding DNA: TGTGCCAGCAGCTCAGATATTGGGGGCGCTGGGGCCAACGTCCTGACTTTC. It codes for CASSSDIGGAGANVLTF. Together with reference TRBV5-6 and TRBJ2-6, the CDR3 gives the full variable domain: DAGVTQSPTHLIKTRGQQVTLRCSPKSGHDTVSWYQQALGQGPQFIFQYYEEEERQRGNFPDRFSGHQFPNYSSELNVNALLLGDSALYLCASSSDIGGAGANVLTFGAGSRLTVL.

The V call is TRBV27, the J call TRBJ2-1; possible D gene TRBD1, 7 bases. V dropped 4 bases and J dropped 5 bases, with 21 bases sitting between them. The length of the CDR3 is 17 residues. Germline V gene sequence: CDR1 MNHEY, CDR2 SMNVEV (reference sequence). In DNA form, the CDR3 reads TGTGCCAGCAGTTCACTACCAGGGGGGTCCTTGGACAATGAGCAGTTCTTC. Its translation is CASSSLPGGSLDNEQFF.

The J gene is TRBJ2-1, the V gene TRBV7-2, with TRBD2 matching 9 bases. The V gene end was trimmed by 5 bases and the J gene end by 6 bases; junction bases not matched to a gene: 8. This CDR3 region has 15 residues. Germline values: CDR1 SGHTA, CDR2 FQGNSA. CDR3: CASSHLTSGPNEQFF. The DNA for the CDR3 is TGTGCCAGCAGCCACCTGACTAGCGGACCCAATGAGCAGTTCTTC.

The chain's CDR3 is CASSYVMETQYF. CDR3 sequence (DNA): TGTGCCAGCAGTTACGTAATGGAGACCCAGTACTTC. The rearrangement joins TRBV6-2 or TRBV6-3 to TRBJ2-5; D is undetermined. The CDR3 runs to 12 residues. The germline CDR1 and CDR2 sequences are MNHEY and SVGEGT. V was clipped by 2 bases and J by 5 bases, with 6 bases between them.